The rows below give T cell receptor beta chains drawn from one sample of a study of blood T cell repertoires in COVID-19. The table came from immunoSEQ multiplex PCR; TCRdb's copy has only in-frame clones and leaves some out. The sample shows 55,000 to 80,000 clones, 83% of them seen only once. The sequenced sample consisted of peripheral blood. These receptors came from a man aged 50 or older with active COVID-19. Both conserved end residues are part of each CDR3. Size is stated for part of the rows, as once, few or many counts, or as a class when the clone is expanded.

once,TRBJ1-4,TRBV5-4,CASSQQGVGEKLFF
.,TRBJ2-1,TRBV11-2,CASSLDRESGEQFF
.,TRBJ1-5,TRBV20-1,CSASVRENQPQHF
.,TRBJ1-3,TRBV3-1/TRBV3-2,CASSFDRGTGNTIYF
.,TRBJ2-7,TRBV10-3,CAISEPYRGQNF
medium-sized,TRBJ2-7,TRBV7-9,CASSPGTSYEQYF
few,TRBJ1-1,TRBV19,CASSMSREENTEAFF
.,TRBJ2-7,TRBV6-6,CASSYYQGRAYEQYF
.,TRBJ2-7,TRBV18,CASSPDSSEQYF
.,TRBJ2-3,TRBV19,CASLNAGTDTQYF
.,TRBJ2-6,TRBV6-2/TRBV6-3,CASSYSVRLGAPSSGANVLTF
.,TRBJ2-5,TRBV24-1,CATSETGLGGETQYF
.,TRBJ2-2,TRBV30,CAWSAPSSGELFF
.,TRBJ1-5,TRBV27,CASRSGQGARQPQHF
.,TRBJ1-2,TRBV18,CASSQDRAGGYTF
.,TRBJ2-1,TRBV5-4,CASSLVGSSYNEQFF
.,TRBJ2-2,TRBV7-2,CASSFPGTSGRLDTGELFF
.,TRBJ1-5,TRBV4-1,CASSFPDRGRGQPQHF
few,TRBJ1-2,TRBV27,CASSLSRGWYGYTF
few,TRBJ1-3,TRBV21-1,CASSKVEGIPLSGNTIYF
.,TRBJ2-1,TRBV7-7,CASSLRYSDYNEQFF
few,TRBJ2-3,TRBV11-2,CASSFLAGGPTDTQYF
.,TRBJ2-5,TRBV28,CASSLGLAGGGETQYF
.,TRBJ2-2,TRBV10-3,CAISPGAGGTGELFF
.,TRBJ2-1,TRBV6-6,CASHTVASGSQNEQFF
.,TRBJ1-2,TRBV28,CASSLSLGGNINYGYTF